This T cell receptor (beta chain) was found in a study of OX40 agonist ivuxolimab in advanced cancers. Study-wide results and limits: Antigen specificity of clonally expanded peripheral T cells was not established.

CDR3 length: 11 residues. V lost 8 bases to trimming and J lost 2 bases, with 6 bases between them. The germline CDR1 and CDR2 sequences are MNHNS and SASEGT. This clone was observed a single time. Its antigen is as yet unknown. Only in-frame clones appear in the TCRdb table, and some are missing; sequencing was by immunoSEQ multiplex PCR. The sample has about 69,000 clones, approximately 90% seen once. The source is an adult with an advanced solid tumor such as melanoma, head and neck, liver or kidney cancer. The chain joins TRBV6-1 to TRBJ1-1; D call uncertain. The sample here was CD4+ or CD8+ T cells sorted from blood, taken in a trial of the OX40 agonist ivuxolimab. Here the CDR3 DNA reads TGTGCCAGCGTCTCAAACACTGAAGCTTTCTTT. This codes for CASVSNTEAFF.